Described below is a single T cell receptor (beta chain) sequence and its context. Its antigen is as yet unknown. The data originate from a study of shared clonotypes between healthy human individuals. Study observations and caveats: A limitation of the genetic and exposure-history diversity represented arose from few donors. Several donors showed sharing of approximately 4.7% of naive CD4 clonotypes.

Evenly divided among several immunoSEQ plates was the genomic DNA of each subset. On sorted subsets, replicate PCRs used about 200 ng DNA, or tens of thousands of T cell genomes. Profiled with immunoSEQ multiplex PCR; TCRdb holds only in-frame clones, not every one. The sample includes 950,000 to 1,100,000 clones, around 76% of them seen just once. This clonotype originated in a man between 18 and 29 years old in good health. The sequencing sample was made of memory CD4+ T cells sorted from blood. The subset is: CD45RA-negative fraction.

Here the CDR3 reads CASSWEGRYYGYTF. The CDR3 DNA reads TGTGCCAGCAGTTGGGAGGGTAGGTACTATGGCTACACCTTC. The rearrangement joins TRBV27 to TRBJ1-2; no clear D gene. CDR3 size: 14 residues. Germline loops: CDR1 MNHEY, CDR2 SMNVEV (reference sequence). Trimming took off 4 bases at V and 3 bases at J, with 12 bases between the two ends.